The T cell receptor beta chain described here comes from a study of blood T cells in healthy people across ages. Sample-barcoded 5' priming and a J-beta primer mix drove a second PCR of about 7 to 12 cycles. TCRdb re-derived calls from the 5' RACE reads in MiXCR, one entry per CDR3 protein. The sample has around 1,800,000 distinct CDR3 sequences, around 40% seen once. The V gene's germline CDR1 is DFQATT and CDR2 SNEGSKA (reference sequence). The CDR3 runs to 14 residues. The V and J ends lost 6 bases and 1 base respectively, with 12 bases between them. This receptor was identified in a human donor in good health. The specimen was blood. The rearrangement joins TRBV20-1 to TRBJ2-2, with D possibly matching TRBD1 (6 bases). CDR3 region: CSATGQQNTGELFF. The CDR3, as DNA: TGCAGTGCCACCGGACAGCAGAACACCGGGGAGCTGTTTTTT.